The 19 T cell receptor beta chains in this list originate from one sample, sequenced in a study of cytomegalovirus exposure and HLA in healthy donors. With 60 Vbeta and 13 Jbeta primers, the PCR was carried out. The data were produced by immunoSEQ multiplex PCR, yet TCRdb's version contains in-frame clones alone and is incomplete. Of about 150,000 clones detected, 65% to 85% appear once; the ten largest clones hold 0.95% to 1.5%. Material: PBMCs. The receptor source for this set is a boy younger than 10 in good health and CMV-seronegative.

Remarks on this clone: One end of the junction fails to match germline, which may point to a read error. The V and J genes are TRBV19 and TRBJ2-6; 11 nucleotides match TRBD1. Germline loops: CDR1 LNHDA, CDR2 SQIVND (reference sequence). This CDR3 spans 15 amino acids. The CDR3 sequence: CASSPGGTGGNVLTF. CDR3 nucleotide sequence: TGTGCCAGTAGTCCAGGGGGGACAGGGGGCAACGTCCTGACTTTC.

The chain is built from TRBV7-2 and TRBJ2-5, with 9 bases aligning to TRBD2. Germline CDR1 and CDR2: SGHTA and FQGNSA. The CDR3 covers 15 residues. V lost 5 bases and J lost 1; bases outside the gene matches: 5. The CDR3: CASSEPSGVQETQYF. CDR3 bases: TGTGCCAGCAGCGAACCTAGCGGGGTCCAAGAGACCCAGTACTTC.

The chain combines TRBV19 with TRBJ1-2; TRBD1 might be the D (5 bases). V lost 5 bases to trimming and J lost 8 bases, with 15 bases between them. Germline V lookup: CDR1 LNHDA, CDR2 SQIVND (reference sequence). The CDR3 has 13 residues. DNA of the CDR3: TGTGCCAGTAGTGGCCTGACAGAAGGGGGCTACACCTTC. Translated: CASSGLTEGGYTF. The variable domain in full, with the rest retrieved from reference TRBV19 and TRBJ1-2, is DGGITQSPKYLFRKEGQNVTLSCEQNLNHDAMYWYRQDPGQGLRLIYYSQIVNDFQKGDIAEGYSVSREKKESFPLTVTSAQKNPTAFYLCASSGLTEGGYTFGSGTRLTVV.

The chain links TRBV14 to TRBJ1-1; the match to TRBD1 covers 7 bases. V trimming: 1 base; J trimming: 1 base; junction bases outside the gene matches: 3. In germline, CDR1 is SGHDN, CDR2 FVKESK. This CDR3 has 15 amino acids. The CDR3 nucleotides read TGTGCCAGCAGCCAAGGCGCAGGGGGGAACACTGAAGCTTTCTTT. Its translation is CASSQGAGGNTEAFF.

This chain joins TRBV7-8 and TRBJ2-7; D gene ambiguous. This CDR3 comprises 14 residues. The V and J ends lost 5 bases and 2 bases respectively, with 13 bases between them. Germline values: CDR1 SGHVS, CDR2 FQNEAQ. The CDR3 loop is CASSLGVSAYEQYF. CDR3 DNA sequence: TGTGCCAGCAGCCTTGGAGTCAGTGCCTACGAGCAGTACTTC.

J is TRBJ1-2 and V is TRBV28; D may be TRBD1 (5 bases). The CDR3 covers 12 residues. Trimming stripped 10 bases from V and 4 bases from J, with 13 bases between. The germline V gene has CDR1 MDHEN and CDR2 SYDVKM. The CDR3 is CAIGASGYGYTF. Here the CDR3 DNA reads TGTGCCATTGGGGCATCGGGCTATGGCTACACCTTC.

The gene calls are TRBV25-1 and TRBJ1-2, with D perhaps TRBD1 (6 bases). The CDR3 runs 13 residues. The V gene lost 2 bases and the J gene lost 6 bases, with 10 bases spanning the gap. Looked up from germline, CDR1 is MGHDK and CDR2 is SYGVNS. Here the CDR3 DNA reads TGTGCCAGCAGTGAAAGAAACAGGGATGGCTACACCTTC. Its protein product is CASSERNRDGYTF.

The chain uses TRBV19 and TRBJ1-6; 7 positions agree with TRBD1. V lost 3 bases and J lost 3; bases outside the gene matches: 17. Germline-derived CDR1 and CDR2 are LNHDA and SQIVND (reference sequence). There are 20 residues in the CDR3. The CDR3 loop reads CASSMKAWWGQTFYNSPLHF. In nucleotides, the CDR3 is TGTGCCAGTAGTATGAAAGCGTGGTGGGGACAGACCTTCTATAATTCACCCCTCCACTTT. The entire variable domain, with the rest obtained from reference TRBV19 and TRBJ1-6, is as follows: DGGITQSPKYLFRKEGQNVTLSCEQNLNHDAMYWYRQDPGQGLRLIYYSQIVNDFQKGDIAEGYSVSREKKESFPLTVTSAQKNPTAFYLCASSMKAWWGQTFYNSPLHFGNGTRLTVT.

The rearrangement joins TRBV18 to TRBJ2-1; TRBD1 matches at 8 bases. The CDR3 is made up of 13 amino acids. The J segment lost 7 bases and the V segment lost 3 bases, leaving 2 bases of the junction unmatched. Per germline, CDR1 KGHSH and CDR2 LQKENI. CDR3 nucleotide sequence: TGTGCCAGCTCACCCACAGGGGGAAATGAGCAGTTCTTC. It encodes CASSPTGGNEQFF.

The chain employs TRBV13 and TRBJ2-5, with 9 bases identical to TRBD1. This CDR3 has 16 residues. CDR1 and CDR2 from the germline V gene are PRHDT and FYEKMQ (reference sequence). V lost 6 bases and J lost 3; bases outside the gene matches: 11. CDR3 sequence reads: CASSSTLQGAEETQYF. CDR3 nucleotide sequence: TGTGCCAGCAGTTCTACGTTACAGGGGGCGGAAGAGACCCAGTACTTC.

This rearrangement joins TRBV2 to TRBJ2-5; D possibly corresponds to TRBD2 (6 bases). The germline V gene has CDR1 SNHLY and CDR2 FYNNEI. CDR3 length: 12 amino acids. V was clipped by 9 bases and J by 5 bases, with 13 bases between them. CDR3 in amino acids: CARGGSGETQYF. CDR3 DNA: TGTGCCAGAGGAGGGAGCGGGGAGACCCAGTACTTC.

This clone showed up just once. The V gene is TRBV18, the J gene TRBJ2-7, with TRBD2 matching over 7 bases. Germline-derived CDR1 and CDR2 are KGHSH and LQKENI. V lost 9 bases, J lost 6 bases, and 8 bases stayed unmatched. CDR3 length: 12 residues. The CDR3 reads CASVGEGSEQYF. The CDR3, as DNA: TGTGCCAGTGTGGGGGAGGGATCCGAGCAGTACTTC.

The rearrangement joins TRBV27 to TRBJ1-2, with D maybe TRBD1 (6 bases). The V gene lost 6 bases and the J gene lost 4 bases, with 18 bases spanning the gap. From germline, CDR1 is MNHEY and CDR2 SMNVEV (reference sequence). The CDR3 has 15 amino acids. In DNA form, the CDR3 reads TGTGCCAGCAGACCTACAGGGCTAGTGGTCTATGGCTACACCTTC. Protein: CASRPTGLVVYGYTF.

The J gene is TRBJ2-7, the V gene TRBV2, with D possibly being TRBD1 (5 bases). There are 13 residues in the CDR3. V lost 6 bases to trimming and J lost 0 bases, with 9 bases between them. Germline-derived CDR1 and CDR2 are SNHLY and FYNNEI. In nucleotides, the CDR3 is TGTGCCAGCAGCCAGACAGTCTCCTACGAGCAGTACGTC. Its protein is CASSQTVSYEQYV.

The V gene is TRBV9, the J gene TRBJ2-5, with unresolved D. Trimming pared 0 bases from V and 5 bases from J, leaving 8 bases between. Germline V lookup: CDR1 SGDLS, CDR2 YYNGEE. This CDR3 is 13 amino acids long. CDR3: CASSVVPRETQYF. CDR3 nucleotides: TGTGCCAGCAGCGTAGTACCCCGGGAGACCCAGTACTTC.

This sequence joins TRBV6-6 and TRBJ2-2; 7 bases agree with TRBD1. J gave up 3 bases and V 1 base, and 5 bases lay outside the gene matches. This CDR3 is 16 amino acids long. Germline V gene data show CDR1 as MNHNY and CDR2 as SVGAGI (reference sequence). CDR3: CASSYLTGSDTGELFF. The CDR3 DNA reads TGTGCCAGCAGTTACTTGACAGGGTCAGACACCGGGGAGCTGTTTTTT.

This clone was seen just once. This sequence joins TRBV5-4 and TRBJ2-1, with D possibly TRBD2 on 5 matching bases. This CDR3 is built from 13 residues. The germline CDR1 and CDR2 sequences are SGHNT and YYREEE (reference sequence). V was shortened by 6 bases and J by 10 bases, with 17 bases between the two germline ends. In DNA form, the CDR3 reads TGTGCCAGCACCCCCTCGAGGGAGCGCGAGCAGTTCTTC. It codes for CASTPSREREQFF.

V and J are TRBV6-1 and TRBJ2-7; D uncertain. The V gene lost 2 bases and the J gene lost 6 bases, with 5 bases spanning the gap. CDR1 and CDR2 from the germline V gene are MNHNS and SASEGT. The CDR3 is 11 residues long. CDR3: CASSEMREQYF. CDR3 coding DNA: TGTGCCAGCAGTGAAATGCGCGAGCAGTACTTC.

The CDR3 spells CASSIYRDRGASNYGYTF. DNA of the CDR3: TGTGCCAGTAGTATTTACCGGGACAGGGGGGCCTCTAACTATGGCTACACCTTC. The genes are TRBV19 and TRBJ1-2; 11 bases fit TRBD1. The CDR3 spans 18 residues. The J segment lost 0 bases and the V segment lost 3 bases, leaving 9 bases of the junction unmatched. Germline-derived CDR1 and CDR2 are LNHDA and SQIVND (reference sequence).